The source of this T cell receptor (beta chain) is a study of beta chain features in type 1 diabetes. Study as a whole: Researchers looked at about 110 million sorted cells across all samples. Study-level findings and limits: Shortening that was moderate but significant affected the TCRB CDR3s of Type 1 diabetes patients in all four CD4+ subsets. Equally in patients and controls, shorter templates might have been favored by PCR.

A heparinised blood draw that averaged about 120 mL was obtained once from each donor. Expressed TCRB transcripts were sequenced because the entire RNA isolate underwent reverse transcription. The method was immunoSEQ multiplex PCR; TCRdb's version includes in-frame clones alone and lacks a portion of them. The data show more than 150,000 clones, 13% seen once. Germline V gene sequence: CDR1 SNHLY, CDR2 FYNNEI. CDR3 size: 15 residues. V dropped 6 bases and J dropped 2; count of bases not matched to a gene: 7. Worth noting for this clone: The antigen is undetermined.

Sequenced: central memory CD4+ T cells from blood. V usage is TRBV2 and J usage is TRBJ2-3; 8 bases are shared with TRBD1. The clonotype originates from a young woman in good health. CDR3 sequence reads: CASSRDRSLTDTQYF. CDR3 DNA sequence: TGTGCCAGCAGCCGGGACAGGTCCCTCACAGATACGCAGTATTTT. Drawing the rest from reference TRBV2 and TRBJ2-3, the complete variable domain is EPEVTQTPSHQVTQMGQEVILRCVPISNHLYFYWYRQILGQKVEFLVSFYNNEISEKSEIFDDQFSVERPDGSNFTLKIRSTKLEDSAMYFCASSRDRSLTDTQYFGPGTRLTVL.